Shown below are 6 T cell receptor beta chains from a single sample sequenced in a study of blood T cell repertoires in COVID-19. This table comes from immunoSEQ multiplex PCR, and its TCRdb copy is limited to in-frame clones, with some not included. Of about 220,000 clones in the sample, around 88% are singletons; the top ten hold roughly 14%. What was sequenced was PBMCs or T cells enriched from blood (not recorded which). These receptors were obtained from a woman aged 45 to 65 with acute COVID-19.

The chain is built from TRBV30 and TRBJ1-5; 11 bases fit TRBD1. The length of the CDR3 is 15 residues. CDR1 is GTSNPN, CDR2 SVGIG, per germline (reference sequence). Trimming took 2 bases from V and 7 from J; bases not matched to a gene: 7. The CDR3 DNA reads as TGTGCCTGGAGTCTTGGGACAGGGGGAGAACAGCCCCAGCATTTT. Translating gives CAWSLGTGGEQPQHF.

To note about this clone: Distinct nucleotide sequences in the sample also encode this CDR3. The chain has TRBV28 and TRBJ2-3; 10 bases agree with TRBD2. The trim removed 6 bases at V and 3 bases at J, leaving 6 bases unmatched. Germline CDR1 reads MDHEN; CDR2 reads SYDVKM. The CDR3 totals 15 residues. The CDR3 protein is CASRLAGAGTDTQYF. DNA for the CDR3: TGTGCCAGCAGGCTAGCGGGGGCGGGGACAGATACGCAGTATTTT.

This chain links TRBV30 with TRBJ2-3; TRBD1 matches 8 bases. This CDR3 has 15 amino acids. The germline V gene has CDR1 GTSNPN and CDR2 SVGIG (reference sequence). The trim removed 3 bases at V and 0 bases at J, leaving 5 bases unmatched. The CDR3 DNA reads as TGTGCCTGGAGCCAGGGACAGGTTAGCACAGATACGCAGTATTTT. It codes for CAWSQGQVSTDTQYF.

The V gene is TRBV15, the J gene TRBJ1-5; D is possibly TRBD1 (5 bases). Trimming cost V 0 bases and J 2 bases, with 17 bases left between them. CDR1 is LNHNV and CDR2 is YYDKDF in the germline V gene (reference sequence). There are 18 residues in the CDR3. The DNA of the CDR3 is TGTGCCACCAGCAGAGATCACATCCAGGGATCGGGCAATCAGCCCCAGCATTTT. This sequence encodes CATSRDHIQGSGNQPQHF.

CDR3 coding DNA: TGCGCCAGCAGTCAATCGGTAAATTCGGGGGACAGGGGCATGAACACTGAAGCTTTCTTT. Residues: CASSQSVNSGDRGMNTEAFF. The J gene is TRBJ1-1, the V gene TRBV23-1, with 10 nucleotides matching TRBD1. TRBV23-1 has ORF status, its function being uncertain. This CDR3 is 20 amino acids long. V was pared by 0 bases and J by 0 bases, with 13 bases of the junction left unmatched.

The genes are TRBV6-5 and TRBJ2-5; a possible D gene is TRBD1 (5 bases). This CDR3 spans 15 amino acids. Trimming removed 6 bases from V and 5 bases from J, with 19 bases in between. From germline, CDR1 is MNHEY and CDR2 SVGAGI. The CDR3 DNA reads TGTGCCAGCAGCTACACAAGGGGTGTAGGTGAGACCCAGTACTTC. It is translated as CASSYTRGVGETQYF.